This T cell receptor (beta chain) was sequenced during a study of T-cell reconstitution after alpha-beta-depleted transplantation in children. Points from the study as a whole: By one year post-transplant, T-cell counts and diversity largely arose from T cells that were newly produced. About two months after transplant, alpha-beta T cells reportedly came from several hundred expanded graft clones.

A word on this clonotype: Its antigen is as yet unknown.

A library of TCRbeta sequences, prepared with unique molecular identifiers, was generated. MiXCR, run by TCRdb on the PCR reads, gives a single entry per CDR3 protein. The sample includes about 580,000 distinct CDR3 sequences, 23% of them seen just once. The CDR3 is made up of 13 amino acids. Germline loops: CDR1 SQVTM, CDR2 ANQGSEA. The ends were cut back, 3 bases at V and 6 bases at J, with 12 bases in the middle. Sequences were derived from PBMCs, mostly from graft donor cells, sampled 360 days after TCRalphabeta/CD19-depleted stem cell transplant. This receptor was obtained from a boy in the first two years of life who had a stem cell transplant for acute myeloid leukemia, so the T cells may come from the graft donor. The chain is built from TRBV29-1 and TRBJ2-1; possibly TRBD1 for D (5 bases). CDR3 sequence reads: CSVERQRGNEQFF. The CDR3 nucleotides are TGCAGCGTTGAGAGGCAAAGGGGCAATGAGCAGTTCTTC.